Sequencing of this T cell receptor (beta chain) was carried out in a study of blood T cell repertoires in COVID-19 (dated by TCRdb to 2018 to 2021). Looking at the study overall: Collaborator samples came from the United States, Italy and Spain and covered acute and convalescent phases of COVID-19. The material from the prospective study consisted of cDNA or gDNA derived from T cells, B-cell-depleted T cells, or PBMCs. Subjects who had been exposed to COVID-19, were actively infected with it, or had recovered from it provided the deeply sampled blood TCRbeta repertoires that made up the dataset. The repertoires were released in a freely available public database intended as a resource for research on the immune response to SARS-CoV-2. The samples were drawn from two sources: the first 160 participants of the ongoing ImmuneRACE study, and some 1,300 subjects contributed by 6 global collaborators. Sample metadata almost always included a de-identified subject ID, COVID-19 status, age in years and sex. Where available, HLA class I and class II types were obtained from metadata supplied by the sample provider rather than from assay-based typing.

The immunoSEQ Assay, a bias-controlled multiplex PCR, was used to amplify TCRbeta CDR3 regions from genomic DNA. The source study handled its data this way. Nucleated cell counts per sample were estimated from amplification of reference gene primers within the assay. To quantify the absolute abundance of each unique TCRbeta CDR3 rearrangement, sequence reads were collapsed and filtered. For each sample, productive Simpson clonality was calculated as the square root of Simpson's diversity index across productive rearrangements. Sourced from immuneACCESS, this table was stored by TCRdb with only in-frame sequences that have V and J called. A share of the clones is absent; for the studies checked, an unresolved V gene accounts for under half, and the remainder has no known explanation. Clone size and the V and J calls come from that table; the DNA yielded D and trimming. The sample table holds around 200,000 clones, of which over 75% were seen once. About 7.7% of the sample belongs to the ten largest clones.

Overall study results and their limits: Clinical and demographic metadata were provided uncurated, with the amount varying by source and participant.

In the prospective study, participants were about 18 to 95 years old, resided in about two dozen geographic areas of the United States, and were enrolled through a virtual design. In the prospective study, cohorts were assigned on the basis of participant-reported clinical history obtained from a screening survey and a study questionnaire. In the prospective study, mobile phlebotomists collected whole blood, serum and a nasopharyngeal or oropharyngeal swab from each participant. Prospective study participants could optionally give additional blood draws and questionnaires over an approximately 2-month period. Prospective study blood samples were shipped either frozen or at room temperature before DNA extraction. The CDR3 sequence holds 18 residues, the cysteine and phenylalanine included. Of all the DNA, just the CDR3 is kept, 54 bases in frame from base 1. The trim is 0 bases for V and 7 bases for J, with a gap of 19 bases between the germline ends. From a lookup of the germline V gene, CDR1 and CDR2 are MNHEY and SVGEGT.

Details on this clone: What this receptor recognizes is not known. Base quality data are lacking; no much larger clone is found one base away.

The chain is assembled from TRBV6-2 or TRBV6-3 and TRBJ1-6; 6 matching bases give a weak D call of TRBD1. This sequence was found in a woman in her 40s with acute COVID-19. Specimen: PBMCs or T cells enriched from blood (not recorded which). The encoded CDR3 is CASSYSTGAGERNSPLHF. At the DNA level, the sequence is TGTGCCAGCAGTTACTCGACAGGCGCGGGGGAGAGGAATTCACCCCTCCACTTT.